The 12 T cell receptor beta chains given below trace back to one sample, sequenced in a study of T cell responses to AZD1222 COVID-19 vaccine. Clones were sequenced by immunoSEQ multiplex PCR, and TCRdb holds only the in-frame ones, with some missing. Here the sample spans 250,000 or so clones, about 92% being singletons. The specimen comprised peripheral blood, sampled on day 0 of AZD1222 vaccination. The receptors were sampled from an adult in good health.

This chain links TRBV5-1 with TRBJ1-1; D ambiguous. Germline loops: CDR1 SGHRS, CDR2 YFSETQ. The V end was cut by 0 bases, the J end by 8 bases, with 8 bases between. This CDR3 comprises 12 residues. CDR3 in amino acids: CASSLGVSEAFF. CDR3 in DNA: TGCGCCAGCAGCTTGGGGGTTTCGGAAGCTTTCTTT.

The gene calls are TRBV7-3 and TRBJ1-2; 8 nucleotides line up with TRBD1. Germline assignment: CDR1 SGHTA and CDR2 FQGTGA. Unmatched junction bases numbered 6, after V lost 1 base and J lost 5 bases. The CDR3 is 15 amino acids. Here the CDR3 DNA reads TGTGCCAGCAGCTTAAGCGGTACAGGGGGGTATGGCTACACCTTC. Residues: CASSLSGTGGYGYTF.

J is TRBJ1-2 and V is TRBV5-4; D is uncertain. The ends were cut back, 4 bases at V and 8 bases at J, with 15 bases in the middle. CDR1 is SGHNT, CDR2 YYREEE, per germline (reference sequence). CDR3 size: 13 residues. The CDR3 sequence: CASSADGVGGYTF. DNA of the CDR3: TGTGCCAGCAGCGCGGACGGTGTAGGGGGCTACACCTTC.

The chain combines TRBV3-1 (or the pseudogene TRBV3-2) with TRBJ2-4; D is perhaps TRBD2 (6 bases). Germline V CDR1 and CDR2: LGHDT, YNNKEL (reference sequence). V gave up 4 bases and J gave up 8 bases, with 21 bases separating them. This CDR3 comprises 16 residues. The CDR3 spells CASSRFTTGDGDIQYF. CDR3 bases: TGTGCCAGCAGCCGATTTACGACGGGGGATGGGGACATTCAGTACTTC.

V and J are TRBV5-4 and TRBJ1-2, with D perhaps matching TRBD1 (5 bases). The ends were cut back, 2 bases at V and 4 bases at J, with 18 bases in the middle. This CDR3 contains 16 residues. CDR1 and CDR2 from the germline V gene are SGHNT and YYREEE (reference sequence). For the CDR3, the DNA is TGTGCCAGCAGCTTACCCGGGACCCGGGCGGGCTATGGCTACACCTTC. It is translated as CASSLPGTRAGYGYTF. Full variable domain (rest looked up from reference TRBV5-4 and TRBJ1-2): ETGVTQSPTHLIKTRGQQVTLRCSSQSGHNTVSWYQQALGQGPQFIFQYYREEENGRGNFPPRFSGLQFPNYSSELNVNALELDDSALYLCASSLPGTRAGYGYTFGSGTRLTVV.

This sequence joins TRBV6-1 and TRBJ1-2; 8 nucleotides line up with TRBD1. V trimming: 1 base; J trimming: 5 bases; junction bases outside the gene matches: 9. The CDR3 runs to 16 residues. Germline CDR1 and CDR2: MNHNS and SASEGT. Written as DNA, the CDR3 is TGTGCCAGCAGTGAAGTGTTACAGGGGGACCCTTATGGCTACACCTTC. Translating gives CASSEVLQGDPYGYTF.

The rearrangement links TRBV10-2 to TRBJ1-2; 7 bases agree with TRBD1. V dropped 3 bases and J dropped 5; count of bases not matched to a gene: 9. CDR1 and CDR2 (germline): WSHSY, SAAADI. The CDR3 spans 15 residues. The CDR3 sequence: CASSDSTGTAYGYTF. CDR3 sequence (DNA): TGCGCCAGCAGTGACTCAACCGGGACAGCGTATGGCTACACCTTC.

The chain links TRBV3-1 (or the pseudogene TRBV3-2) to TRBJ2-2; 9 nucleotides line up with TRBD1. This CDR3 comprises 15 residues. V gave up 4 bases and J gave up 3 bases; unmatched junction bases: 3. The germline V gene encodes CDR1 LGHDT and CDR2 YNNKEL (reference sequence). CDR3 region: CASSPGTGYTGELFF. CDR3 DNA: TGTGCCAGCAGCCCCGGGACAGGGTACACCGGGGAGCTGTTTTTT.

Note on this clone: An end of the junction does not agree with germline; a read error may underlie this. The chain recombines TRBV28 with TRBJ2-1; D is possibly TRBD2 (5 bases). This CDR3 is built from 13 residues. Germline-derived CDR1 and CDR2 are MDHEN and SYDVKM. This chain's CDR3 is CAIREPSHNEQFF. The CDR3 region has the DNA TGTGCCATTAGGGAGCCCTCCCACAATGAGCAGTTCTTC.

The genes are TRBV5-1 and TRBJ2-7; D remains unclear. CDR3 length: 12 amino acids. Germline V gene lookup returns CDR1 SGHRS and CDR2 YFSETQ. V was cut by 4 bases and J by 1 base, with 6 bases left in between. The CDR3 coding sequence is TGCGCCAGCAGCCTCCTTTCCTACGAGCAGTACTTC. Amino acid sequence: CASSLLSYEQYF.

This chain uses TRBV29-1 with TRBJ2-1; possibly TRBD1 or TRBD2 for D (5 bases each). Trimming left V 8 bases short and J 4 bases short, with 15 bases between. CDR3 length: 13 amino acids. CDR1 is SQVTM and CDR2 is ANQGSEA in the germline V gene. As DNA, the CDR3 is TGCAGCCTTAGCTGGGGGAGTTACAATGAGCAGTTCTTC. It encodes CSLSWGSYNEQFF.

V is TRBV13 and J is TRBJ2-7, with TRBD1 matching 10 bases. V lost 5 bases and J lost 3; bases outside the gene matches: 10. The CDR3 has 16 amino acids. Per germline, CDR1 PRHDT and CDR2 FYEKMQ (reference sequence). The DNA for the CDR3 is TGTGCCAGCAGCCCGGGGGGGGACAGGGGATTCTACGAGCAGTACTTC. It codes for CASSPGGDRGFYEQYF. Using reference TRBV13 and TRBJ2-7 for the parts outside the CDR3, the full variable domain is AAGVIQSPRHLIKEKRETATLKCYPIPRHDTVYWYQQGPGQDPQFLISFYEKMQSDKGSIPDRFSAQQFSDYHSELNMSSLELGDSALYFCASSPGGDRGFYEQYFGPGTRLTVT.